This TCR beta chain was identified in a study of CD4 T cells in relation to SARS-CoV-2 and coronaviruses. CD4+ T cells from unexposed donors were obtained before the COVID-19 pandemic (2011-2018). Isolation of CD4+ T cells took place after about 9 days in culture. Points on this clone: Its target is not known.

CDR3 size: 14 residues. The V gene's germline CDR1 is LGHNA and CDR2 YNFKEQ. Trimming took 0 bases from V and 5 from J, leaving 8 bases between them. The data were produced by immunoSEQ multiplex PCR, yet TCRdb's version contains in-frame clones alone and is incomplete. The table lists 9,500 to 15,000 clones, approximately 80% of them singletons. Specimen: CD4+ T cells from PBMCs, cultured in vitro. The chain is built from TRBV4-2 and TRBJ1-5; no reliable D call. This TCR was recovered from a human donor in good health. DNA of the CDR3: TGTGCCAGCAGCCAAGAAGGAGTCCATCAGCCCCAGCATTTT. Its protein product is CASSQEGVHQPQHF.